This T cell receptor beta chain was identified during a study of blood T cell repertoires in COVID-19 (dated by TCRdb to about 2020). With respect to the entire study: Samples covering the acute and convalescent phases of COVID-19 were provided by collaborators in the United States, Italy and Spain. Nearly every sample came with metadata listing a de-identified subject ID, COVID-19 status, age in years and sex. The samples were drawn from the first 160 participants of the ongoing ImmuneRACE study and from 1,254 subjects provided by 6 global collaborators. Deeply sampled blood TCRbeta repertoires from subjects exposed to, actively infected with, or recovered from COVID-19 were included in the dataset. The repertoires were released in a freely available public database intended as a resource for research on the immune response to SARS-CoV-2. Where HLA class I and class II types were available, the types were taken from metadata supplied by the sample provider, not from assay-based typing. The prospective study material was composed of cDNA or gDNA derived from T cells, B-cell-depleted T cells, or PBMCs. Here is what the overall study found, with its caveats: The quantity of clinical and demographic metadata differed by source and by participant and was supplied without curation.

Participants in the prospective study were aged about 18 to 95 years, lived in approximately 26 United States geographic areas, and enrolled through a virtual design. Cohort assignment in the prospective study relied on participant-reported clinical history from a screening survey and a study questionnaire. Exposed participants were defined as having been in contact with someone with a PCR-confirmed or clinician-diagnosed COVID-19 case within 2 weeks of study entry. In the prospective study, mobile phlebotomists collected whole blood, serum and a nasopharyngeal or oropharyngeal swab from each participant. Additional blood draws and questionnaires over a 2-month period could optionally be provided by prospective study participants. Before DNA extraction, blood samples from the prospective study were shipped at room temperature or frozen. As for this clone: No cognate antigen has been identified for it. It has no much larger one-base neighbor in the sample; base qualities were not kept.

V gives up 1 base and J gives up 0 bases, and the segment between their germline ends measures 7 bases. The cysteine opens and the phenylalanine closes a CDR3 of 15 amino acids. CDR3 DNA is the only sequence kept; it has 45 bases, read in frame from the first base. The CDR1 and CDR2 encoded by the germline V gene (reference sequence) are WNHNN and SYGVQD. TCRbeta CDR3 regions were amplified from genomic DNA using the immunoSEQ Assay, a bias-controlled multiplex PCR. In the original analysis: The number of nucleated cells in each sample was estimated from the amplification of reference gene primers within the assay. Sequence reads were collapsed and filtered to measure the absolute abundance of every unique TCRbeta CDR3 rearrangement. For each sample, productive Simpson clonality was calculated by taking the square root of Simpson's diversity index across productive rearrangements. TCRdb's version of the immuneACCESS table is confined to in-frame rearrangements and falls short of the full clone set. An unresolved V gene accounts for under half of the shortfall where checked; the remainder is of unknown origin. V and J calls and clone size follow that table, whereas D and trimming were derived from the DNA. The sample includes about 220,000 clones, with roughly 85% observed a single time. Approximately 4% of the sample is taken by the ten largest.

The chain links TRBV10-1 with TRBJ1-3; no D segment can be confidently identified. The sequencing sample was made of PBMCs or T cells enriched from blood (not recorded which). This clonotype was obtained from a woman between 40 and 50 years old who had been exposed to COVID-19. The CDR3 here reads CASSEYEGSGNTIYF. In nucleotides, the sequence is TGCGCCAGCAGTGAGTACGAGGGCTCTGGAAACACCATATATTTT.